The rows below give T cell receptor beta chains drawn from one sample of a study of T cells expressing NK-cell markers. Reprocessing the 5' RACE reads, TCRdb reports a single entry for every CDR3 protein and omits DNA. Seen in this sample are roughly 390,000 distinct CDR3 sequences; the ten most common clones hold around 5.3%. The sample consisted of blood T cells: a sorted CD56 or NKG2C T cell subset, CD4+ or CD8+ T cells, or bulk PBMC T cells (not recorded which). The receptors were gathered from a man between 18 and 69 years old in good health. The CDR3 runs from the conserved cysteine through the conserved F or W. Each record gives: V gene, J gene, CDR3 protein.

v_gene: TRBV6-5; j_gene: TRBJ2-7; CDR3aa: CASSYSVLNYEQYF
v_gene: TRBV12-3/TRBV12-4; j_gene: TRBJ1-3; CDR3aa: CASSLDGGLAGNTIYF
v_gene: TRBV7-8; j_gene: TRBJ1-5; CDR3aa: CASSRDRVGGSNQPQHF
v_gene: TRBV27; j_gene: TRBJ1-1; CDR3aa: CASSSGKGQINEAFF
v_gene: TRBV24-1; j_gene: TRBJ2-1; CDR3aa: CATSDPVIAGLNEQFF
v_gene: TRBV5-6; j_gene: TRBJ2-6; CDR3aa: CASIRPNSGANVLTF
v_gene: TRBV29-1; j_gene: TRBJ1-1; CDR3aa: CSVEGTTGVGEAFF
v_gene: TRBV5-1; j_gene: TRBJ1-6; CDR3aa: CASSIGDRGGNSPLHF
v_gene: TRBV5-4; j_gene: TRBJ2-7; CDR3aa: CASSLRGGIGEQYF
v_gene: TRBV7-2; j_gene: TRBJ2-5; CDR3aa: CASSRGGASKETQYF
v_gene: TRBV5-1; j_gene: TRBJ1-2; CDR3aa: CASSLAETLTNYGYTF
v_gene: TRBV20-1; j_gene: TRBJ2-7; CDR3aa: CSAAGQGVDEQYF
v_gene: TRBV18; j_gene: TRBJ2-7; CDR3aa: CASSPGGGSYEQYF
v_gene: TRBV18; j_gene: TRBJ2-1; CDR3aa: CASSPPRGREYNEQFF
v_gene: TRBV11-2; j_gene: TRBJ1-1; CDR3aa: CASSLQGAMSTEAFF
v_gene: TRBV7-9; j_gene: TRBJ1-2; CDR3aa: CASSSDRESYGYTF
v_gene: TRBV6-1; j_gene: TRBJ2-1; CDR3aa: CASSPATGNNEQFF
v_gene: TRBV4-2; j_gene: TRBJ2-3; CDR3aa: CASSRSTPGGGTDTQYF
v_gene: TRBV5-1; j_gene: TRBJ2-3; CDR3aa: CASSQRESSGGFATQYF
v_gene: TRBV4-2; j_gene: TRBJ1-1; CDR3aa: CASSSQASGTEAFF
v_gene: TRBV12-3/TRBV12-4; j_gene: TRBJ1-5; CDR3aa: CASQTGVRNQPQHF
v_gene: TRBV12-3/TRBV12-4; j_gene: TRBJ1-4; CDR3aa: CASAGTALNEKLFF
v_gene: TRBV21-1; j_gene: TRBJ1-3; CDR3aa: CASSKLHGNTIYF
v_gene: TRBV7-3; j_gene: TRBJ1-1; CDR3aa: CASSATGTLSTTEAFF
v_gene: TRBV6-5; j_gene: TRBJ1-1; CDR3aa: CASSWFNLPNTEAFF
v_gene: TRBV27; j_gene: TRBJ1-2; CDR3aa: CASSNDRVGYTF
v_gene: TRBV6-2/TRBV6-3; j_gene: TRBJ1-2; CDR3aa: CASRRSRGYGYTF
v_gene: TRBV4-2; j_gene: TRBJ2-2; CDR3aa: CASSPRERGSTGELFF
v_gene: TRBV5-6; j_gene: TRBJ1-1; CDR3aa: CASSRLSGELGTEAFF
v_gene: TRBV5-6; j_gene: TRBJ2-5; CDR3aa: CASSLWQWETQYF
v_gene: TRBV20-1; j_gene: TRBJ2-1; CDR3aa: CSARRRTGFDEQFF
v_gene: TRBV5-1; j_gene: TRBJ2-1; CDR3aa: CASSLVGSQDEQFF
v_gene: TRBV7-8; j_gene: TRBJ2-7; CDR3aa: CASSHSFGAGEIEQYF
v_gene: TRBV7-3; j_gene: TRBJ2-6; CDR3aa: CASSQNTGVGANVLTF
v_gene: TRBV24-1; j_gene: TRBJ2-3; CDR3aa: CATSDLQPYKEADTQYF
v_gene: TRBV5-1; j_gene: TRBJ2-7; CDR3aa: CASSFVWSSSYEQYF
v_gene: TRBV20-1; j_gene: TRBJ2-5; CDR3aa: CSATGRKETQYF
v_gene: TRBV7-8; j_gene: TRBJ2-2; CDR3aa: CASSLEGWATGELFF
v_gene: TRBV9; j_gene: TRBJ2-6; CDR3aa: CASATRGAGANVLTF
v_gene: TRBV9; j_gene: TRBJ2-3; CDR3aa: CASSFEPGLARDTQYF
v_gene: TRBV6-1; j_gene: TRBJ2-1; CDR3aa: CASSLSGGAGHEQFF
v_gene: TRBV7-2; j_gene: TRBJ2-7; CDR3aa: CASSPHANYEQYF
v_gene: TRBV12-3/TRBV12-4; j_gene: TRBJ2-3; CDR3aa: CASSSNPGRTYDADTQYF
v_gene: TRBV7-8; j_gene: TRBJ2-1; CDR3aa: CASASGLRDEQFF
v_gene: TRBV5-1; j_gene: TRBJ2-1; CDR3aa: CASSPGTSNEQFF
v_gene: TRBV7-2; j_gene: TRBJ1-2; CDR3aa: CASSGRRTGTVNYGYTF
v_gene: TRBV29-1; j_gene: TRBJ2-5; CDR3aa: CSVAKGARETQYF
v_gene: TRBV20-1; j_gene: TRBJ2-5; CDR3aa: CSARDLGQGSETQYF
v_gene: TRBV27; j_gene: TRBJ2-7; CDR3aa: CASSSTRGGSYEQYF
v_gene: TRBV7-8; j_gene: TRBJ2-3; CDR3aa: CASSLGERTTQYF
v_gene: TRBV7-3; j_gene: TRBJ1-6; CDR3aa: CASSVRSNSPLHF
v_gene: TRBV3-1; j_gene: TRBJ2-7; CDR3aa: CASSQRRGRYEQYF
v_gene: TRBV7-2; j_gene: TRBJ2-7; CDR3aa: CASSRLADWSSYEQYF
v_gene: TRBV10-3; j_gene: TRBJ2-1; CDR3aa: CAIAETPGNEQFF
v_gene: TRBV6-1; j_gene: TRBJ2-5; CDR3aa: CASSRAQVDTQYF
v_gene: TRBV12-3/TRBV12-4; j_gene: TRBJ2-1; CDR3aa: CASSLAGLEWGYNEQFF
v_gene: TRBV7-9; j_gene: TRBJ2-3; CDR3aa: CASSISGGAASYSQYF
v_gene: TRBV7-8; j_gene: TRBJ2-2; CDR3aa: CASTRDTSGVNTGELFF
v_gene: TRBV5-1; j_gene: TRBJ2-1; CDR3aa: CASSFSGTGSFSFNEQFF
v_gene: TRBV7-9; j_gene: TRBJ2-5; CDR3aa: CASSPLRVGRQETQYF